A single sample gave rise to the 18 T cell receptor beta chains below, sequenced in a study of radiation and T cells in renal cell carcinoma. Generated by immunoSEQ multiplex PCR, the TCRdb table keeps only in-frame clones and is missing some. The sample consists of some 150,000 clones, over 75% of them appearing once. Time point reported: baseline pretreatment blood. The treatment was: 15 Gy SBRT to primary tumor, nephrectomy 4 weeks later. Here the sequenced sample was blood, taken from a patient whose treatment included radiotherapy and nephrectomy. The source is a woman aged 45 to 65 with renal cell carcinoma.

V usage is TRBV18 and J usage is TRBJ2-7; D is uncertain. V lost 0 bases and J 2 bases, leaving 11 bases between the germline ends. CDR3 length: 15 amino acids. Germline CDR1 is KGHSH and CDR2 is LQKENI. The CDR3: CASSPPTMTPYEQYF. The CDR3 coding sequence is TGTGCCAGCTCACCACCGACGATGACTCCCTACGAGCAGTACTTC.

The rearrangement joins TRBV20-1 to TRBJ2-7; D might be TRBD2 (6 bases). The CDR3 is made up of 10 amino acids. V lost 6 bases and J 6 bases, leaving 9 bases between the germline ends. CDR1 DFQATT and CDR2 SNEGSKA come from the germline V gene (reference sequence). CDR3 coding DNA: TGCAGTGCCGGCGGGGCCGAGCAGTACTTC. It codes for CSAGGAEQYF.

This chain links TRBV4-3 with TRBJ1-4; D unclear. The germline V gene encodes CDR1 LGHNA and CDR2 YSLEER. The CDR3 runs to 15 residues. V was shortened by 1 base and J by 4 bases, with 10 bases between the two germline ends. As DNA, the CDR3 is TGCGCCAGCAGCCAAGTGTACAGTTATAATGAAAAACTGTTTTTT. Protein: CASSQVYSYNEKLFF.

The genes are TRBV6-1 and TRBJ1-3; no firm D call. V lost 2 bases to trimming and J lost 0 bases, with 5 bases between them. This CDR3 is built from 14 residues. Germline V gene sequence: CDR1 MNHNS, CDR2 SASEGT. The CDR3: CASSEIVSGNTIYF. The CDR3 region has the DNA TGTGCCAGCAGTGAAATTGTCTCTGGAAACACCATATATTTT.

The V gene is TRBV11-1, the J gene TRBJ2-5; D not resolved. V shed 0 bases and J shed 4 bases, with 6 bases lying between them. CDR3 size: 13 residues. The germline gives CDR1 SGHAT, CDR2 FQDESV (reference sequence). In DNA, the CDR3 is TGTGCCAGCAGCTTAGCGCCCCCAGAGACCCAGTACTTC. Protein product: CASSLAPPETQYF.

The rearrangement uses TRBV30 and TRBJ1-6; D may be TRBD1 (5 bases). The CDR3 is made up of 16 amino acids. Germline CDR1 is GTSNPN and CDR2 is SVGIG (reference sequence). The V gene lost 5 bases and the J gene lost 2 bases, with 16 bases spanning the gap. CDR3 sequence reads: CAWGSLGVTYNSPLHF. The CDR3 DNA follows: TGTGCCTGGGGGTCTCTGGGGGTGACCTATAATTCACCCCTCCACTTT.

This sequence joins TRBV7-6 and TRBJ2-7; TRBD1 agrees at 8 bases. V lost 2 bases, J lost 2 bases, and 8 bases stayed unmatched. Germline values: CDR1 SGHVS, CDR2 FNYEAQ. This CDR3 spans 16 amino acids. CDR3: CASSLRATGQAYEQYF. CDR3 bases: TGTGCCAGCAGCTTAAGGGCTACGGGACAGGCCTACGAGCAGTACTTC. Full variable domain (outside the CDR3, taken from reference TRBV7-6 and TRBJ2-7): GAGVSQSPRYKVTKRGQDVALRCDPISGHVSLYWYRQALGQGPEFLTYFNYEAQQDKSGLPNDRFSAERPEGSISTLTIQRTEQRDSAMYRCASSLRATGQAYEQYFGPGTRLTVT.

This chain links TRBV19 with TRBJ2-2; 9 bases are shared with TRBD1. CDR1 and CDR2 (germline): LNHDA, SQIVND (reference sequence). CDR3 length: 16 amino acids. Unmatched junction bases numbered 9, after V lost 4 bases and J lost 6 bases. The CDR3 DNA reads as TGTGCCAGTAGTACTTTTTACCGGGACAGGGCCGGGGAGCTGTTTTTT. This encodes CASSTFYRDRAGELFF.

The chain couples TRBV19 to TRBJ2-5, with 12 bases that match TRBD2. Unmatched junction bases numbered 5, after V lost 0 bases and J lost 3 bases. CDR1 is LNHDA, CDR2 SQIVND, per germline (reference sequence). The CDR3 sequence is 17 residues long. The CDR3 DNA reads TGTGCCAGTAGTATAGACCTAGCGGGGGGGACTAAAGAGACCCAGTACTTC. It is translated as CASSIDLAGGTKETQYF.

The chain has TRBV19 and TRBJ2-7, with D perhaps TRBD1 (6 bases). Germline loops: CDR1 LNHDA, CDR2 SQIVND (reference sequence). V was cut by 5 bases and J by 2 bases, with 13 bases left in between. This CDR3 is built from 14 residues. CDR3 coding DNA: TGTGCCAGTAGTCACAGGGTTTTTCCCTACGAGCAGTACTTC. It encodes CASSHRVFPYEQYF.

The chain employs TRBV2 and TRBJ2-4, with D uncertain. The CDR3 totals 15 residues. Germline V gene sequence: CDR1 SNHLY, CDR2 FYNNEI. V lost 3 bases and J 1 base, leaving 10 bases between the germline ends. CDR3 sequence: CASSEHSVAKNIQYF. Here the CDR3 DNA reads TGTGCCAGCAGTGAGCACTCTGTTGCCAAAAACATTCAGTACTTC.

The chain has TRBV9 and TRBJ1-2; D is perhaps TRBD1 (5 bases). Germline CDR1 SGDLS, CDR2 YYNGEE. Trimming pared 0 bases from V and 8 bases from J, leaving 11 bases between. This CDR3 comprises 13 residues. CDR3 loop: CASSVAGVGGYTF. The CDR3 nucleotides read TGTGCCAGCAGCGTAGCGGGGGTCGGCGGCTACACCTTC.

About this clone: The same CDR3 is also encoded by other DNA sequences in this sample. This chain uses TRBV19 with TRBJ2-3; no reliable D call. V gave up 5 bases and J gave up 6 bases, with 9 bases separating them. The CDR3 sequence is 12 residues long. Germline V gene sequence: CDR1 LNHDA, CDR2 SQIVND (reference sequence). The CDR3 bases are TGTGCCAGTAGTCCGCCCGGGGATACGCAGTATTTT. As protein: CASSPPGDTQYF. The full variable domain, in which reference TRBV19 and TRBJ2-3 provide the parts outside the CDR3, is DGGITQSPKYLFRKEGQNVTLSCEQNLNHDAMYWYRQDPGQGLRLIYYSQIVNDFQKGDIAEGYSVSREKKESFPLTVTSAQKNPTAFYLCASSPPGDTQYFGPGTRLTVL.

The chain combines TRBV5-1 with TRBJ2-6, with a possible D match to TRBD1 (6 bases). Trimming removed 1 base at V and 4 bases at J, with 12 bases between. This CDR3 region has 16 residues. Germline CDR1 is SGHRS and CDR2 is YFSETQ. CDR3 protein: CASSLTTGSGANVLTF. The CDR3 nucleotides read TGCGCCAGCAGCTTGACCACAGGGTCCGGGGCCAACGTCCTGACTTTC.

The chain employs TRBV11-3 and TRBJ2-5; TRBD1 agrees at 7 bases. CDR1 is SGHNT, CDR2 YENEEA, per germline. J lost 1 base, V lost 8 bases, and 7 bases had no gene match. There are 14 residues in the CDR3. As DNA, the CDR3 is TGTGCCAGCTCGCGGGCAGGGGGCCAAGAGACCCAGTACTTC. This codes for CASSRAGGQETQYF.

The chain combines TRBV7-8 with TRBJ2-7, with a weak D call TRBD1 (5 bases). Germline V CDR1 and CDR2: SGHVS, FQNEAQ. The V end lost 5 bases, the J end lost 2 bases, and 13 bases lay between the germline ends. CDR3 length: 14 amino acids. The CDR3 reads CASSHDRLAYEQYF. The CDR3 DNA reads TGTGCCAGCAGCCATGACAGACTCGCCTACGAGCAGTACTTC. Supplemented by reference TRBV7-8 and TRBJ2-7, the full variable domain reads GAGVSQSPRYKVAKRGQDVALRCDPISGHVSLFWYQQALGQGPEFLTYFQNEAQLDKSGLPSDRFFAERPEGSVSTLKIQRTQQEDSAVYLCASSHDRLAYEQYFGPGTRLTVT.

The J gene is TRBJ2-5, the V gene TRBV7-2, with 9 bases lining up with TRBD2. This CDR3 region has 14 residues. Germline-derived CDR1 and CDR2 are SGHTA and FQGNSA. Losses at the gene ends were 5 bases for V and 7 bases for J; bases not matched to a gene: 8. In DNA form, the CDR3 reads TGTGCCAGCAGCCCCGAGGGACTAGCTGGGACCCAGTACTTC. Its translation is CASSPEGLAGTQYF. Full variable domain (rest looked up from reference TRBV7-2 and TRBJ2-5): GAGVSQSPSNKVTEKGKDVELRCDPISGHTALYWYRQSLGQGLEFLIYFQGNSAPDKSGLPSDRFSAERTGGSVSTLTIQRTQQEDSAVYLCASSPEGLAGTQYFGPGTRLLVL.

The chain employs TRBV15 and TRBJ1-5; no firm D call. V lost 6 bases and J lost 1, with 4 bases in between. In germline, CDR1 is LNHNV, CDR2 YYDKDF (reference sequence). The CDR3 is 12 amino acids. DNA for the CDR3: TGTGCCACCAGGGGGAGCAATCAGCCCCAGCATTTT. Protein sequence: CATRGSNQPQHF.